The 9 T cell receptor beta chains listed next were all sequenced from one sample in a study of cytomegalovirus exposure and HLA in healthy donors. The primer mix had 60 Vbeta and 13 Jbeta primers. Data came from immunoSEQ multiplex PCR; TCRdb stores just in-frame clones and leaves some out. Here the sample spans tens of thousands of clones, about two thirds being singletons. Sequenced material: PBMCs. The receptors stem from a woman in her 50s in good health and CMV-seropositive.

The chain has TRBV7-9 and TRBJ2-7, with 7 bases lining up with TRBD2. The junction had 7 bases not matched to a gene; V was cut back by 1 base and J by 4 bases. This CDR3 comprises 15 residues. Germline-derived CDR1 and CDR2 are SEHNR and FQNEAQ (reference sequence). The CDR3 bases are TGTGCCAGCAGCTTAGAAGCGGGGCCAGTTTACGAGCAGTACTTC. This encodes CASSLEAGPVYEQYF.

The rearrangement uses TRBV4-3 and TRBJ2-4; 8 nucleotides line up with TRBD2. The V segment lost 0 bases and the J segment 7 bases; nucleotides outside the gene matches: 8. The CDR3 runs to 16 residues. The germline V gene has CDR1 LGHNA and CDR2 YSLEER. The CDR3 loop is CASSQDTGGSRNIQYF. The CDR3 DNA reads TGCGCCAGCAGCCAAGATACGGGAGGGTCTAGGAACATTCAGTACTTC.

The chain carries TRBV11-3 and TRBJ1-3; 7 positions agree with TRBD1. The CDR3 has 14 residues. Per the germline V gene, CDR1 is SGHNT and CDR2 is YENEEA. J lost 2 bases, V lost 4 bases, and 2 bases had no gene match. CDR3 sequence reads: CASSSGTAGNTIYF. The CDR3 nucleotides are TGTGCCAGCAGCTCCGGGACAGCTGGAAACACCATATATTTT.

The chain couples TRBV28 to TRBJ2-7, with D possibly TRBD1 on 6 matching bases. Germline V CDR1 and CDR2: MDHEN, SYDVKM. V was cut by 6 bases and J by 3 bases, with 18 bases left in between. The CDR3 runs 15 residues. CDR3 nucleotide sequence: TGTGCCAGCAGGATTACGAACCGGGACAACTACGAGCAGTACTTC. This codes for CASRITNRDNYEQYF. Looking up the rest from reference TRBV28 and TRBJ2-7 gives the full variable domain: DVKVTQSSRYLVKRTGEKVFLECVQDMDHENMFWYRQDPGLGLRLIYFSYDVKMKEKGDIPEGYSVSREKKERFSLILESASTNQTSMYLCASRITNRDNYEQYFGPGTRLTVT.

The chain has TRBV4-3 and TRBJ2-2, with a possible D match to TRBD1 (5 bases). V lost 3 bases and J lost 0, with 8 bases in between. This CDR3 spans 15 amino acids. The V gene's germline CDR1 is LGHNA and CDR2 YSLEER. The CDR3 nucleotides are TGCGCCAGCAGCCAGCAGGGATCGAACACCGGGGAGCTGTTTTTT. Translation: CASSQQGSNTGELFF.

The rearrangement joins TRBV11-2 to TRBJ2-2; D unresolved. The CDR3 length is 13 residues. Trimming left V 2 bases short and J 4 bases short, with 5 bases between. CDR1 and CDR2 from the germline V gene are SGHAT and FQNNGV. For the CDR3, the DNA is TGTGCCAGCAGCTTATCCTTCACCGGGGAGCTGTTTTTT. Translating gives CASSLSFTGELFF. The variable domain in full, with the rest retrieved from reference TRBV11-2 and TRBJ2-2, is EAGVAQSPRYKIIEKRQSVAFWCNPISGHATLYWYQQILGQGPKLLIQFQNNGVVDDSQLPKDRFSAERLKGVDSTLKIQPAKLEDSAVYLCASSLSFTGELFFGEGSRLTVL.

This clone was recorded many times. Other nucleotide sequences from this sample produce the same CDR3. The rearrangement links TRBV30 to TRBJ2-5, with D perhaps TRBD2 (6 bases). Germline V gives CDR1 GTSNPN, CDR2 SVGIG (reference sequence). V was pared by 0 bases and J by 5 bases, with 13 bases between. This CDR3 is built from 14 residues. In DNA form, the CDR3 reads TGTGCCTGGAGTGTACTAGCTGGGGGGGAGACCCAGTACTTC. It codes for CAWSVLAGGETQYF.

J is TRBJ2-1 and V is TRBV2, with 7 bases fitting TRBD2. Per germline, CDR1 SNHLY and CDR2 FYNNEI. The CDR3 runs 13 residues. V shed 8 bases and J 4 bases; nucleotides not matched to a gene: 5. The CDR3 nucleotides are TGTGCCAGCGGAGCGGGACTATACAATGAGCAGTTCTTC. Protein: CASGAGLYNEQFF.

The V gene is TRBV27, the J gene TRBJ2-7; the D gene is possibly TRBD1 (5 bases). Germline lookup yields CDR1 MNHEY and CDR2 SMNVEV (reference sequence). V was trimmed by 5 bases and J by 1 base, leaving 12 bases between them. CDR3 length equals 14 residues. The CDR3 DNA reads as TGTGCCAGCAGTAACCCCACAGGTTCCTACGAGCAGTACTTC. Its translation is CASSNPTGSYEQYF.